Listed below are T cell receptor beta chains from one sample, sequenced in a study of Ad26.COV2.S vaccination and SARS-CoV-2 variants. The repertoire was sequenced with immunoSEQ multiplex PCR; TCRdb's copy has only in-frame clones and lacks some. The sample carries more than 400,000 clones, 92% recorded once. The specimen was peripheral blood, collected in a trial of Ad26.COV2.S vaccine versus placebo. These receptors came from a person aged 18-65 years who received the Ad26.COV2.S COVID-19 vaccine or a placebo. Both conserved end residues are trimmed from each CDR3. Expanded clones get a size class; other rows say once, few or many, or leave the size out.

.	TRBV3-1/TRBV3-2	TRBJ2-7	ASSQDDPAGGREQY
.	TRBV2	TRBJ2-5	ASRWWRGAQETQY
.	TRBV5-1	TRBJ2-2	ASSLALSTGELF
once	TRBV18	TRBJ2-1	ASSPPLINNEQF
.	TRBV7-9	TRBJ1-4	ASSPGQGNEKLF
.	TRBV7-9	TRBJ2-5	ASSLGLVYQETQY
.	TRBV25-1	TRBJ2-3	ASSVGTDTQY
.	TRBV2	TRBJ2-5	ASRIQETQY
.	TRBV2	TRBJ2-2	ASSDNGQGFPGELF
.	TRBV7-2	TRBJ1-1	ASSPRTILNTEAF
.	TRBV4-1	TRBJ2-7	ASSPRTTSGSYEQY
.	TRBV11-2	TRBJ2-3	ASSFLAGGLADTQY
.	TRBV5-8	TRBJ2-3	ASSPSAWDTQY
.	TRBV4-1	TRBJ2-3	ASSPTQGPSTDTQY
.	TRBV2	TRBJ1-2	ASKQAPLNYGYT
.	TRBV5-1	TRBJ1-1	ASSLSGTEAF
.	TRBV19	TRBJ2-1	ASSQSSTGLFYNEQF
.	TRBV10-3	TRBJ2-7	AISESLQTYEQY
.	TRBV15	TRBJ1-2	ATTPMIGSNYGYT
.	TRBV27	TRBJ1-1	ASSFIDGRVGAF
few	TRBV9	TRBJ2-5	ASSAQPGLGSETQY
.	TRBV5-5	TRBJ2-7	ASNFGTSLNEQY
.	TRBV19	TRBJ2-5	ASSPTIFASDVAGRWWETQY
.	TRBV5-6	TRBJ1-1	ASSLDRNTEAF
.	TRBV6-5	TRBJ2-3	ASSWWGATQY
few	TRBV28	TRBJ1-2	ASRKQGALSGYT
.	TRBV4-3	TRBJ2-3	ASSQDGAGGFTDTQY
.	TRBV12-3/TRBV12-4	TRBJ2-5	ASSLGGGETQY
.	TRBV29-1	TRBJ1-2	SVATGYGYT
.	TRBV7-2	TRBJ2-5	ASNPFQETQY
.	TRBV9	TRBJ2-7	ASSRGGTAYEQY
.	TRBV5-4	TRBJ2-1	ASSFPRAGGNNEQF
.	TRBV9	TRBJ2-7	ASVTSGNYEQY
few	TRBV21-1	TRBJ1-1	ASPKEGAITEAF
.	TRBV27	TRBJ2-2	ASTVRGTGELF
.	TRBV9	TRBJ2-3	ASSYLAGGLDGTDTQY
once	TRBV30	TRBJ1-2	AWSLAGHDGYT
.	TRBV5-4	TRBJ1-4	ASSLDRGFANEKLF
once	TRBV5-6	TRBJ2-7	ASSLWGAGSSYEQY
once	TRBV7-9	TRBJ2-7	ASSSRDAPYEQY